Below are 25 T cell receptor beta chains sequenced from a single sample in a study of tumor and adjacent non-tumor tissue in lung cancer. No cell sorting was done before RNA was extracted from the tissue. More than 3 cm separated this lung sample from the edge of the tumor. A modified ARM-PCR protocol with three rounds of nested PCR amplified TCRbeta. From the multiplex PCR reads, TCRdb called clonotypes with MiXCR, one entry per CDR3 protein. The sample has approximately 110,000 distinct CDR3 sequences; roughly three fifths are singletons. The sequencing input was distant non-tumor lung tissue. The source of these receptors is a man aged 55-75 years with non-small cell lung cancer.

Worth noting for this clonotype: The CDR3 end shows no conserved phenylalanine or tryptophan, and so a read error is likely. No DNA is shown, since the ends of the CDR3 on it are uncertain; the CDR3 is the one TCRdb lists. CDR3 protein: CDSSRTSDYNERFS. The chain combines TRBV11-2 with TRBJ2-1; TRBD2, the table's D call, lacks a check against the DNA. The CDR3 numbers 14 amino acids, ends counted. Per germline, CDR1 SGHAT and CDR2 FQNNGV.

This clonotype has at least ten counts. The V gene is TRBV29-1, the J gene TRBJ2-5; D remains ambiguous. There are 11 residues in the CDR3. Germline values: CDR1 SQVTM, CDR2 ANQGSEA. Trimming removed 1 base from V and 4 bases from J, with 4 bases in between. The CDR3 sequence is CSVEVGETQYF. CDR3 sequence (DNA): TGCAGCGTTGAAGTTGGAGAGACCCAGTACTTC.

This clonotype appeared many times. V is TRBV11-2 and J is TRBJ2-4, with 7 nucleotides matching TRBD1. CDR3 length: 14 amino acids. Losses at the gene ends were 0 bases for V and 9 bases for J; bases not matched to a gene: 5. Germline-derived CDR1 and CDR2 are SGHAT and FQNNGV. CDR3 residues: CASSLETGVSIQYF. The CDR3 DNA follows: TGTGCCAGCAGCTTAGAAACAGGGGTGAGCATTCAGTACTTC.

This clonotype was observed a handful of times. It may be a read error: a sequence one base away is much more abundant. J is TRBJ1-6 and V is TRBV12-3 or TRBV12-4, with a possible D match to TRBD1 (5 bases). CDR3 length equals 18 residues. The CDR3 DNA reads TGTGTCAGCAGCCCTACAGGTAGCAGTAGGTCCTATAATTCACCCCTCCACTTT. Translating gives CVSSPTGSSRSYNSPLHF.

As regards this clonotype: In this CDR3 the conserved last residue, phenylalanine or tryptophan, is missing, so a read error is likely. The chain uses TRBV6-6 and TRBJ2-7, with 7 bases fitting TRBD1. This CDR3 spans 13 amino acids. J lost 5 bases, V lost 6 bases, and 7 bases had no gene match. Germline CDR1 reads MNHNY; CDR2 reads SVGAGI (reference sequence). This CDR3 is CASREQGLDEQYS. The DNA of the CDR3 is TGTGCCAGCAGGGAACAGGGGCTGGACGAGCAGTACTCC.

The rearrangement links TRBV19 to TRBJ2-3, with TRBD2 as a possible D gene (7 bases). With 6 bases removed from V and 4 bases from J, the gap between germline ends came to 17 bases. Germline CDR1 and CDR2: LNHDA and SQIVND (reference sequence). The CDR3 spans 15 residues. The CDR3 protein is CASSTGGAWADTQYF. CDR3 nucleotide sequence: TGTGCCAGTAGCACGGGGGGCGCCTGGGCAGATACGCAGTATTTT.

A word on this clonotype: One junction end disagrees with the germline gene, perhaps due to a read error. The rearrangement links TRBV29-1 to TRBJ2-3; 11 nucleotides agree with TRBD2. Germline CDR1 and CDR2: SQVTM and ANQGSEA. This CDR3 comprises 16 residues. CDR3 nucleotide sequence: TGCAGTGTCGTAAACCCTAGCGGGGGGAACACAGATACGCACTATTTT. This translates into CSVVNPSGGNTDTHYF.

This clonotype was counted ten times or more. The rearrangement joins TRBV30 to TRBJ2-7; TRBD1 matches 8 bases. CDR1 is GTSNPN, CDR2 SVGIG, per germline (reference sequence). V trimming: 3 bases; J trimming: 4 bases; junction bases outside the gene matches: 2. This CDR3 comprises 12 residues. CDR3 loop: CAWSGDRYEQYF. DNA of the CDR3: TGTGCCTGGAGCGGGGACAGGTACGAGCAGTACTTC.

Notes on this clonotype: The junction shows a germline mismatch at one end, possibly a read error. This chain connects TRBV11-1 to TRBJ2-7; 10 nucleotides match TRBD1. This CDR3 comprises 15 residues. Germline CDR1 and CDR2: SGHAT and FQDESV (reference sequence). The CDR3 DNA is TGTGTCAACAGCACCGCGGGACAGGGGCGTTACGATCAGTACTTC. As protein: CVNSTAGQGRYDQYF. The full variable domain, with the rest looked up from reference TRBV11-1 and TRBJ2-7, is EAEVAQSPRYKITEKSQAVAFWCDPISGHATLYWYRQILGQGPELLVQFQDESVVDDSQLPKDRFSAERLKGVDSTLKIQPAELGDSAMYLCVNSTAGQGRYDQYFGPGTRLTVT.

On this clonotype itself: One junction end does not reproduce the germline sequence, and a read error may be involved. CDR3 sequence (DNA): TGTTCCAGCAAAAGCGGGGGGGTGGTCCAAGAGACCCAGTACTTC. As protein: CSSKSGGVVQETQYF. The chain joins TRBV6-6 to TRBJ2-5; 10 nucleotides match TRBD2. The germline CDR1 and CDR2 sequences are MNHNY and SVGAGI (reference sequence). The CDR3 totals 15 residues.

This clonotype was counted a single time. It may be a read error: a sequence one base away is much more abundant. V is TRBV12-3 or TRBV12-4 and J is TRBJ2-2; D call uncertain. V dropped 5 bases and J dropped 4 bases, with 8 bases sitting between them. The CDR3 loop spans 13 amino acids. The CDR3 spells CASSPIVTGELFF. The CDR3 DNA reads TGTGCCAGCAGTCCCATAGTCACCGGGGAGCTGTTTTTT.

V and J are TRBV11-2 and TRBJ1-3; D uncertain. There are 15 residues in the CDR3. Trimming cost V 5 bases and J 0 bases, with 11 bases left between them. The V gene's germline CDR1 is SGHAT and CDR2 FQNNGV. The DNA for the CDR3 is TGTGCCAGCAGCCCCCCCGGTGGCTCTGGAAACACCATATATTTT. As protein: CASSPPGGSGNTIYF.

CDR3 protein: CSVKGRGGANYGYTF. The DNA of the CDR3 is TGCAGTGTTAAGGGGCGCGGGGGAGCTAACTATGGCTACACCTTC. V and J are TRBV20-1 and TRBJ1-2, with a possible D match to TRBD1 (5 bases). The CDR3 is 15 amino acids. Per the germline V gene, CDR1 is DFQATT and CDR2 is SNEGSKA (reference sequence). Trimming cost V 7 bases and J 0 bases, with 18 bases left between them.

This clonotype came up many times. Its ends do not fully match the called genes, so a read error is possible. The CDR3 reads CASSLEGLGSSNEQFF. In DNA form, the CDR3 reads TGCGCCAGCAGCTTGGAAGGGTTGGGGTCCTCCAATGAGCAGTTCTTC. This chain connects TRBV5-1 to TRBJ2-1; D not certain. The CDR3 has 16 residues. Per the germline V gene, CDR1 is SGHRS and CDR2 is YFSETQ.

Ten or more counts support this clonotype. J is TRBJ1-5 and V is TRBV6-5; unclear D gene. The germline gives CDR1 MNHEY, CDR2 SVGAGI. The germline V and J ends were trimmed by 4 bases and 4 bases, with 5 bases remaining between them. There are 12 residues in the CDR3. CDR3 coding DNA: TGTGCCAGCAGTTCCGTAAATCAGCCCCAGCATTTT. Amino acids: CASSSVNQPQHF.

Of note for this clonotype: The junction and the germline gene differ at one end; a read error may be behind it. V and J are TRBV4-3 and TRBJ1-4, with 12 bases aligning to TRBD1. The CDR3 sequence is 16 residues long. Per germline, CDR1 LGHNA and CDR2 YSLEER. The CDR3 reads CSSSQGTGGADEKLFF. Written as DNA, the CDR3 is TGTTCCAGCAGCCAAGGGACAGGGGGCGCGGATGAAAAACTGTTTTTT.

As concerns this clonotype: Germline and junction disagree at one end, which may indicate a read error. The rearrangement links TRBV5-6 to TRBJ1-1, with 9 positions matching TRBD1. This CDR3 has 13 amino acids. Germline assignment: CDR1 SGHDT and CDR2 YYEEEE. CDR3 region: CVSSRGQGLAALF. The CDR3 DNA reads as TGTGTCAGCAGCCGCGGACAGGGGTTGGCCGCTCTCTTT.

Worth noting for this clonotype: This may come from a read error, since a much larger clone is one base off. This chain links TRBV7-9 with TRBJ1-2, with a possible D match to TRBD1 (5 bases). Germline CDR1 reads SEHNR; CDR2 reads FQNEAQ (reference sequence). This CDR3 spans 15 amino acids. V shed 5 bases and J shed 4 bases, with 17 bases lying between them. Written as DNA, the CDR3 is TGTGCCAGCAGCCTCGGAGAGGGGAATACCTATGGCTACACCTTC. Translation: CASSLGEGNTYGYTF.

As for this clonotype: This may come from a read error, since a much larger clone is one base off. The chain couples TRBV13 to TRBJ1-2; D remains ambiguous. The CDR3 extends over 14 amino acids. The germline CDR1 and CDR2 sequences are PRHDT and FYEKMQ (reference sequence). This CDR3 reads CASNLVSAVQGYTF. CDR3 DNA sequence: TGTGCCAGCAACTTAGTGTCGGCAGTTCAAGGCTACACCTTC. Looking up the rest from reference TRBV13 and TRBJ1-2 gives the full variable domain: AAGVIQSPRHLIKEKRETATLKCYPIPRHDTVYWYQQGPGQDPQFLISFYEKMQSDKGSIPDRFSAQQFSDYHSELNMSSLELGDSALYFCASNLVSAVQGYTFGSGTRLTVV.

This clonotype came up many times. The chain employs TRBV6-1 and TRBJ2-1; D remains unclear. The CDR3 runs 15 residues. Germline-derived CDR1 and CDR2 are MNHNS and SASEGT. V lost 0 bases and J 2 bases, leaving 8 bases between the germline ends. CDR3 DNA: TGTGCCAGCAGTGAAGCAGGGTTTCCCTACAATGAGCAGTTCTTC. Translating it yields CASSEAGFPYNEQFF.

This clonotype turned up a few times. A much larger clone sits a single nucleotide away, making a read error possible. The genes are TRBV6-2 or TRBV6-3 and TRBJ2-7, with TRBD1 matching 8 bases. Germline CDR1 MNHEY, CDR2 SVGEGT. The CDR3 sequence is 13 residues long. DNA for the CDR3: TGTGCCACCAGTACAGGGGGTTCCTACGAGCAGTACTTC. It codes for CATSTGGSYEQYF.

This clonotype was counted between two and nine times. As DNA, the CDR3 is TGCAGTGCCAAACGTGGGTCGGGGGTTGACGAGCAGTACTTC. Its protein product is CSAKRGSGVDEQYF. V gene TRBV20-1 combines with J gene TRBJ2-7; the D gene is possibly TRBD2 (6 bases). The CDR3 totals 14 residues. Per the germline V gene, CDR1 is DFQATT and CDR2 is SNEGSKA (reference sequence). Trimming stripped 6 bases from V and 5 bases from J, with 20 bases between.

Notes on this clonotype: Because the CDR3 is missing its conserved closing phenylalanine or tryptophan, this is likely a read error. The chain employs TRBV6-2 or TRBV6-3 and TRBJ2-1, with 10 positions matching TRBD2. Unmatched junction bases numbered 4, after V lost 4 bases and J lost 7 bases. The CDR3 extends over 14 amino acids. CDR1 is MNHEY and CDR2 is SVGEGT in the germline V gene. Written as DNA, the CDR3 is TGTGCCAGCAGTTCCACTAGCGGGACTAATGAGCAGTTCTGT. It is translated as CASSSTSGTNEQFC.

Worth noting for this clonotype: Just one base apart from a much larger clone, this may be a read error. This is likely a read error, given that the CDR3 carries no conserved phenylalanine or tryptophan at its end. The chain recombines TRBV20-1 with TRBJ1-1; possible D gene TRBD1, 5 bases. The CDR3 covers 12 residues. Germline CDR1 DFQATT, CDR2 SNEGSKA (reference sequence). Deletions cut 7 bases from V and 5 bases from J, with 14 bases between. This CDR3 reads CSVYTGGTEAFS. Written as DNA, the CDR3 is TGCAGTGTTTACACCGGGGGGACTGAAGCTTTCTCT.

The sample holds one count of this clonotype. A much larger clone lies a single base off, so this may be a read error. This chain uses TRBV7-9 with TRBJ1-2; TRBD1 matches at 7 bases. V trimming: 9 bases; J trimming: 4 bases; junction bases outside the gene matches: 20. This CDR3 contains 17 residues. Germline V gene data show CDR1 as SEHNR and CDR2 as FQNEAQ (reference sequence). The CDR3 nucleotides are TGTGCCAGGAGCCCAGGGGGAGCGGCGGGGAGCCTCTATGGCTACACCTTC. Its protein product is CARSPGGAAGSLYGYTF.